This TCR beta chain was identified during a study of shared clonotypes between healthy human individuals. CD45RO-negative, CCR7-selected cells formed the naive CD8 fraction, which excluded terminally differentiated effector memory CD45RA+ cells. V was cut by 5 bases and J by 3 bases, with 10 bases left in between. CDR3 length: 12 residues. Germline CDR1 and CDR2: GTSNPN and SVGIG (reference sequence). The protocol was immunoSEQ multiplex PCR, while the TCRdb copy is restricted to in-frame clones and leaves out a portion. The table has around 620,000 clones, about 95% seen once. The chain links TRBV30 to TRBJ1-1; possibly TRBD1 for D (5 bases). The specimen was naive CD8+ T cells sorted from blood. The origin of this receptor is a young woman in good health. This CDR3 reads CAWLGLYTEAFF. CDR3 nucleotides: TGTGCCTGGCTGGGGCTCTACACTGAAGCTTTCTTT.